One sample yielded the 20 T cell receptor beta chains listed below, sequenced in a study of T cells after yellow fever vaccination. TCRdb reprocessed the 5' RACE reads with MiXCR, giving one entry per CDR3 protein. The sample records around 250,000 distinct CDR3 sequences, 6.9% being singletons. The sample consisted of CD4+ T cells sorted from PBMCs, taken 15 days after the yellow fever booster vaccination. The receptor source for this set is a man between 25 and 39 years old who received the YFV17D yellow fever vaccine.

This clonotype was seen more than once but under ten times. This chain connects TRBV12-3 or TRBV12-4 to TRBJ2-1; D is undetermined. The CDR3 is 16 amino acids. V gave up 1 base and J gave up 7 bases, with 17 bases separating them. For the CDR3, the DNA is TGTGCCAGCAGTTTAGGGAGACGATCCTTCGTTAATGAGCAGTTCTTC. Encoded protein: CASSLGRRSFVNEQFF.

This chain links TRBV6-1 with TRBJ2-7; 9 positions match TRBD1. Germline trimming cut 5 bases from V and 7 bases from J; bases unmatched to any gene: 15. CDR3 length equals 16 residues. Germline V lookup: CDR1 MNHNS, CDR2 SASEGT. CDR3 amino acids: CASSQHLGQGRGEQYF. The DNA for the CDR3 is TGTGCCAGCAGTCAGCATTTGGGACAGGGCAGGGGGGAGCAGTACTTC.

This clonotype occurred many times. The chain uses TRBV5-1 and TRBJ2-5; 13 bases map to TRBD2. Germline loops: CDR1 SGHRS, CDR2 YFSETQ. Trimming removed 1 base from V and 5 bases from J; junction bases left unmatched: 2. The CDR3 is made up of 15 amino acids. CDR3 DNA: TGCGCCAGCAGCTTGATACTAGCGGGAGGGGAGACCCAGTACTTC. It translates to CASSLILAGGETQYF.

In this sample, this clonotype turned up a few times. The chain employs TRBV12-3 or TRBV12-4 and TRBJ2-1; 7 bases are a match to TRBD2. The trim removed 4 bases at V and 9 bases at J, leaving 21 bases unmatched. The CDR3 extends over 18 amino acids. The CDR3 region is CASSSSGSLGGSRVEQFF. The DNA of the CDR3 is TGTGCCAGCAGTTCGTCGGGGAGTTTGGGCGGGAGCAGGGTTGAGCAGTTCTTC.

This clonotype was observed at least ten times. The chain is built from TRBV21-1 and TRBJ2-7; TRBD2, the table's D call, lacks a check against the DNA. TRBV21-1 is a documented pseudogene. This CDR3 comprises 13 residues. The CDR3 reads CASSKMTSRRQYF. The DNA of the CDR3 is TGTGCCAGCAGCAAGATGACTAGCCGGAGGCAGTACTTC.

The CDR3 nucleotides are TGTGCCAGCAGCCCGTCAGGTGGGGCCACAGATACGCAGTATTTT. It encodes CASSPSGGATDTQYF. V and J are TRBV7-9 and TRBJ2-3; possible D gene TRBD1, 5 bases. Trimming took off 5 bases at V and 2 bases at J, with 14 bases between the two ends. Germline V lookup: CDR1 SEHNR, CDR2 FQNEAQ (reference sequence). This CDR3 is built from 15 residues. Looking up the rest from reference TRBV7-9 and TRBJ2-3 gives the full variable domain: DTGVSQNPRHKITKRGQNVTFRCDPISEHNRLYWYRQTLGQGPEFLTYFQNEAQLEKSRLLSDRFSAERPKGSFSTLEIQRTEQGDSAMYLCASSPSGGATDTQYFGPGTRLTVL.

A remark on this clonotype: A much larger clonotype is one base distant, so this may be a read error. The rearrangement links TRBV7-9 to TRBJ2-3; D possibly corresponds to TRBD1 (5 bases). Germline CDR1 SEHNR, CDR2 FQNEAQ (reference sequence). V was cut by 8 bases and J by 8 bases, with 17 bases left in between. CDR3 length equals 13 residues. The CDR3 loop is CASGLGVTPTQYF. The CDR3 DNA sequence: TGTGCCAGCGGCCTAGGGGTAACACCTACGCAGTATTTT.

J is TRBJ2-3 and V is TRBV12-3 or TRBV12-4; D call uncertain. V gave up 10 bases and J gave up 4 bases, with 12 bases separating them. The CDR3 sequence is 12 residues long. CDR3 bases: TGTGCCACAGGCCGGTTGGCAGATACGCAGTATTTT. Amino acid sequence: CATGRLADTQYF.

There are many counts of this clonotype. The gene calls are TRBV4-3 and TRBJ2-1; 9 bases fit TRBD2. The V segment lost 1 base and the J segment 4 bases; nucleotides outside the gene matches: 2. The CDR3 sequence is 15 residues long. CDR1 is LGHNA, CDR2 YSLEER, per germline. The CDR3 protein is CASSQGREGYNEQFF. Here the CDR3 DNA reads TGCGCCAGCAGCCAAGGGCGGGAGGGGTACAATGAGCAGTTCTTC.

This clonotype was picked up a small number of times. The V call is TRBV10-3, the J call TRBJ1-2, with D tentatively TRBD1 (5 bases). Germline CDR1 ENHRY, CDR2 SYGVKD. This CDR3 contains 16 residues. V lost 10 bases and J 5 bases, leaving 26 bases between the germline ends. The CDR3 coding sequence is TGTGCCACAACGAGGGACGGGGACCGATCGAGTTATGGCTACACCTTC. This codes for CATTRDGDRSSYGYTF.

This clonotype turned up a few times. V gene TRBV7-7 combines with J gene TRBJ2-7, with TRBD1 identical over 12 bases. The V and J ends lost 4 bases and 6 bases, in that order; junction bases with no gene match: 7. This CDR3 contains 15 residues. The germline CDR1 and CDR2 sequences are SSHAT and FNYEAQ (reference sequence). The CDR3: CASSSQPGQGAEQYF. In DNA, the CDR3 is TGTGCCAGCAGCTCCCAGCCGGGACAGGGGGCCGAGCAGTACTTC. The whole variable domain, remainder taken from reference TRBV7-7 and TRBJ2-7, is GAGVSQSPRYKVTKRGQDVTLRCDPISSHATLYWYQQALGQGPEFLTYFNYEAQPDKSGLPSDRFSAERPEGSISTLTIQRTEQRDSAMYRCASSSQPGQGAEQYFGPGTRLTVT.

This clonotype was counted only a few times. This chain uses TRBV20-1 with TRBJ1-1; 7 positions match TRBD1. With 3 bases clipped from V and 2 bases from J, the junction kept 6 bases outside the gene matches. Germline V gene sequence: CDR1 DFQATT, CDR2 SNEGSKA (reference sequence). This CDR3 is 14 amino acids long. In DNA form, the CDR3 reads TGCAGTGCTAGTGAGGGGGCCCAAAACACTGAAGCTTTCTTT. Translated, it gives CSASEGAQNTEAFF.

This clonotype was picked up many times. J is TRBJ2-3 and V is TRBV12-3 or TRBV12-4; TRBD2 aligns across 10 bases. The trim removed 3 bases at V and 7 bases at J, leaving 10 bases unmatched. CDR3 length equals 16 residues. The DNA for the CDR3 is TGTGCCAGCAGTTTCTGGGCTAGCGGGAGAACGAATACGCAGTATTTT. Its protein product is CASSFWASGRTNTQYF.

CDR3 sequence: CASSLYGGMGYEQYF. The CDR3 region has the DNA TGTGCCAGCAGCTTGTATGGGGGAATGGGCTACGAGCAGTACTTC. The chain recombines TRBV5-4 with TRBJ2-7; either TRBD1 or TRBD2 may supply D (5 bases each). The ends were cut back, 1 base at V and 3 bases at J, with 14 bases in the middle. This CDR3 is 15 amino acids long. Germline V gene data show CDR1 as SGHNT and CDR2 as YYREEE (reference sequence).

This clonotype came up many times. The V gene is TRBV29-1, the J gene TRBJ1-1, with D perhaps matching TRBD1 (5 bases). This CDR3 is 13 amino acids long. Germline V CDR1 and CDR2: SQVTM, ANQGSEA. Trimming removed 7 bases at V and 4 bases at J, with 16 bases between. Written as DNA, the CDR3 is TGCAGCGGTTCCCTACGGGGGATCACTGAAGCTTTCTTT. Protein: CSGSLRGITEAFF.

There are a few counts of this clonotype. This chain joins TRBV5-1 and TRBJ2-5; possible D gene TRBD1, 5 bases. The CDR3 runs 14 residues. Trimming cost V 0 bases and J 3 bases, with 9 bases left between them. In germline, CDR1 is SGHRS, CDR2 YFSETQ. CDR3 coding DNA: TGCGCCAGCAGCTTGGATGGCAGGGAAGAGACCCAGTACTTC. Its protein product is CASSLDGREETQYF.

The sample holds a few counts of this clonotype. This rearrangement joins TRBV6-5 to TRBJ1-5; D is undetermined. V shed 7 bases and J shed 5 bases, with 12 bases lying between them. The CDR3 covers 13 residues. Germline-derived CDR1 and CDR2 are MNHEY and SVGAGI. In DNA, the CDR3 is TGTGCCAGCACAAAGGACGGGGATCAGCCCCAGCATTTT. As protein: CASTKDGDQPQHF.

The sample holds many counts of this clonotype. V and J are TRBV5-1 and TRBJ2-7, with 7 bases lining up with TRBD1. There are 16 residues in the CDR3. Germline V CDR1 and CDR2: SGHRS, YFSETQ. V shed 4 bases, J shed 4 bases, and the junction held 14 bases outside the gene matches. The CDR3 DNA sequence: TGCGCCAGCAGCGCAAAACAGGGACAGCAACCTTACGAGCAGTACTTC. Amino acid sequence: CASSAKQGQQPYEQYF.

The chain is built from TRBV27 and TRBJ2-7; 9 nucleotides line up with TRBD2. CDR3 length equals 13 residues. In germline, CDR1 is MNHEY, CDR2 SMNVEV (reference sequence). The junction had 5 bases not matched to a gene; V was cut back by 8 bases and J by 3 bases. CDR3 region: CASGSSGVYEQYF. In DNA form, the CDR3 reads TGTGCCAGCGGGTCTAGCGGGGTCTACGAGCAGTACTTC.

The table lists this clonotype with a few counts. V usage is TRBV23-1 and J usage is TRBJ2-7, with 14 bases that match TRBD2. TRBV23-1 is an ORF, with its function uncertain. The CDR3 contains 18 residues. V lost 4 bases to trimming and J lost 3 bases; unmatched junction nucleotides: 11. As DNA, the CDR3 is TGCGCCAGCAGTCGAGCCCCGGGGGGGACTAGCGGGAGCTACGAGCAGTACTTC. Protein sequence: CASSRAPGGTSGSYEQYF.